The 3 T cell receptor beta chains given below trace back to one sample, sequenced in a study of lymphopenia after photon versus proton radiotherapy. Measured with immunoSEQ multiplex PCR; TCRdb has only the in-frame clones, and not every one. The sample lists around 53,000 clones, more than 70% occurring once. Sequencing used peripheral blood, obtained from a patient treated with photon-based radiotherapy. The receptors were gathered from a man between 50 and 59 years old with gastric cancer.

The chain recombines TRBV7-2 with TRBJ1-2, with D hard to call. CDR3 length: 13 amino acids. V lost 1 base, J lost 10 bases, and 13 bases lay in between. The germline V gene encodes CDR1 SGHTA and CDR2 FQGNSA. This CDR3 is CASSLGIGIDYTF. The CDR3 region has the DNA TGTGCCAGCAGCTTAGGCATAGGGATCGACTACACCTTC.

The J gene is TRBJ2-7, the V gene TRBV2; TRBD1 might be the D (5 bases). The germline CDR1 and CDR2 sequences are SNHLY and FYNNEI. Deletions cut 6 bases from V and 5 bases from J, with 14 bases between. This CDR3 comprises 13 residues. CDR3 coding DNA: TGTGCCAGCAGCCAGCAGGGTTACAACGAGCAGTACTTC. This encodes CASSQQGYNEQYF.

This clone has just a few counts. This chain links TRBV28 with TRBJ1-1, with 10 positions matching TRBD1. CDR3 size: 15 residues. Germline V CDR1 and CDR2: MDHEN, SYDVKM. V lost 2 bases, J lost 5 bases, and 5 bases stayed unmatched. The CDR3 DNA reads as TGTGCCAGCAGTTTAGAAGGACAGGGGGGGACTGAAGCTTTCTTT. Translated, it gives CASSLEGQGGTEAFF.